This entry concerns a single T cell receptor beta chain. Trimming left V 2 bases short and J 0 bases short, with 8 bases between. CDR1 is ENHRY, CDR2 SYGVKD, per germline. The length of the CDR3 is 15 residues. Original processing methods: Nucleated cell counts were estimated from reference gene primer amplification. The repertoire was sequenced with immunoSEQ multiplex PCR; TCRdb's copy has only in-frame clones and lacks some. For V, J and clone size, that table is used; D and trimming come from the DNA. The table shows some 340,000 clones, with 90% to 95% occurring only once. The sample belongs to a study of blood T cell repertoires in COVID-19. Study summary: Samples representing acute and convalescent COVID-19 were sourced from the United States, Italy and Spain.

Those enrolled, adults aged about 18 to 89 years, came from roughly 22 US areas. This TCR was sampled from a woman in her 30s who had been exposed to COVID-19. The chain is built from TRBV10-3 and TRBJ1-5, with unresolved D. Sample: PBMCs or T cells enriched from blood (not recorded which). CDR3 region: CAISELGYSNQPQHF. CDR3 bases: TGTGCCATCAGTGAGCTCGGTTATAGCAATCAGCCCCAGCATTTT.